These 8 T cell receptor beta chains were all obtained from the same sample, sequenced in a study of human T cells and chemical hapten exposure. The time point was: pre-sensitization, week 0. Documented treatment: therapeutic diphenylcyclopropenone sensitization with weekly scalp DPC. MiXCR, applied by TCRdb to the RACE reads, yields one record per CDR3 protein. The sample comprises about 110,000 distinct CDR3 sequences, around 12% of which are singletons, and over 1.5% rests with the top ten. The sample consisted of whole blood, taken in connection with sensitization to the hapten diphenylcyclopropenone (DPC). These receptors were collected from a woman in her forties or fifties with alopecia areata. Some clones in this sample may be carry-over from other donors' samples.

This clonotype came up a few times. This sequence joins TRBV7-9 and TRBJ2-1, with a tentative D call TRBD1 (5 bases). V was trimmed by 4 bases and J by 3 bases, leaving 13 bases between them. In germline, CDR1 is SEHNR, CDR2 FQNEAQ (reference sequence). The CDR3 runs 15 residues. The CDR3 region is CASSSWQGSYNEQFF. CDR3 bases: TGTGCCAGCAGCTCCTGGCAGGGAAGCTACAATGAGCAGTTCTTC.

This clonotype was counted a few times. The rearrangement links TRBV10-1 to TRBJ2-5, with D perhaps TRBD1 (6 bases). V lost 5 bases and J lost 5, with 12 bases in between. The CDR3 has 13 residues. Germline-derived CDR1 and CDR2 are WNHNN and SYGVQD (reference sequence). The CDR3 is CASSPGTSETQYF. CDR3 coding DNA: TGCGCCAGCAGTCCCGGGACATCGGAGACCCAGTACTTC.

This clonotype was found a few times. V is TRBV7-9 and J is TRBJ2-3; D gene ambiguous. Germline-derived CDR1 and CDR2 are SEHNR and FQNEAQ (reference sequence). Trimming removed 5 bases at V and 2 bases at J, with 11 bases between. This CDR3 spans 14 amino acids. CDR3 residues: CASSPGSPTDTQYF. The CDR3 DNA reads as TGTGCCAGCAGCCCCGGGTCCCCCACAGATACGCAGTATTTT.

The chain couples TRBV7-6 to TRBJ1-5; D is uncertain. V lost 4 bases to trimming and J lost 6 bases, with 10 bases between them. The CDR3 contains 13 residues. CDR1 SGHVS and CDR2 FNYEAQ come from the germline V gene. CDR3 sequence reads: CASSSAAGQPQHF. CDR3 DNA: TGTGCCAGCAGCTCAGCGGCAGGTCAGCCCCAGCATTTT.

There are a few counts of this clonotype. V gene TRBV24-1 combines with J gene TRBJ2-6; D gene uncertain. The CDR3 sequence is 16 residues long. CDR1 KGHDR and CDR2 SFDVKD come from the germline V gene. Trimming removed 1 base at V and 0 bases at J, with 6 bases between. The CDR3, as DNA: TGTGCCACCAGTGATTTTTCGGTCTCTGGGGCCAACGTCCTGACTTTC. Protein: CATSDFSVSGANVLTF.

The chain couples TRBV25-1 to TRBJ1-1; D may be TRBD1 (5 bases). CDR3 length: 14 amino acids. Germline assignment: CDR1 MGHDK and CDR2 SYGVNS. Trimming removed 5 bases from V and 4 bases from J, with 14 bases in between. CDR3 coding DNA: TGTGCCAGCAGTACCCAGGGTCGGGGCACTGAAGCTTTCTTT. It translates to CASSTQGRGTEAFF.

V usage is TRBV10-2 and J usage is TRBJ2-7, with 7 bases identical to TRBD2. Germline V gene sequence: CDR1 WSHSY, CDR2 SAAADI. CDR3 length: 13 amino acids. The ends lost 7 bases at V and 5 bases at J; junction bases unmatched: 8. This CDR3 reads CASTGLGRNEQYF. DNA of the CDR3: TGCGCCAGCACCGGACTAGGTCGCAACGAGCAGTACTTC.

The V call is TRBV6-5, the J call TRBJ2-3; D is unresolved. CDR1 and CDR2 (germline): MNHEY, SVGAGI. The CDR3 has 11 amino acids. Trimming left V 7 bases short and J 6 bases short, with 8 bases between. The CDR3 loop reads CASTRSDTQYF. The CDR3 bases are TGTGCCAGCACTCGATCGGATACGCAGTATTTT.